Listed here are 3 T cell receptor beta chains from one sample, sequenced in a study of regulatory T cells in long-lasting Graves disease. With iRepertoire HTBI primers and Arm-PCR of CDR3 regions, TCR beta libraries were built. Via MiXCR, TCRdb re-called the multiplex PCR reads, giving one row per CDR3 protein. This table holds about 450,000 distinct CDR3 sequences, approximately 15% found once. Time point of the sample: newly diagnosed GD, antithyroid drugs for less than 3 months. PBMC-derived RNA was used for the TCR library. This sample was shared with a second study, whose subject was T cells in Graves' hyperthyroidism and ophthalmopathy.

Sequenced here: peripheral blood mononuclear cells (PBMCs), sampled at new diagnosis, from a patient treated with antithyroid drugs. Source of these receptors: a woman between 50 and 59 years old with Graves disease.

There are many counts of this clonotype. The V and J genes are TRBV28 and TRBJ1-5; 7 bases line up with TRBD1. V shed 4 bases, J shed 6 bases, and the junction held 6 bases outside the gene matches. There are 14 residues in the CDR3. Germline V CDR1 and CDR2: MDHEN, SYDVKM. CDR3 residues: CASSYDRVGQPQHF. CDR3 in DNA: TGTGCCAGCAGTTACGACAGGGTTGGTCAGCCCCAGCATTTT.

This clonotype was counted between two and nine times. This may be a read error, as it is one base from a much larger clone. CDR3 sequence: CASSVGTGGPSKNIQYF. CDR3 nucleotide sequence: TGTGCCAGCAGTGTCGGGACAGGGGGCCCGTCCAAAAACATTCAGTACTTC. The V gene is TRBV2, the J gene TRBJ2-4; 12 bases agree with TRBD1. The germline gives CDR1 SNHLY, CDR2 FYNNEI. V shed 4 bases, J shed 2 bases, and the junction held 6 bases outside the gene matches. The CDR3 is 17 amino acids. Drawing the rest from reference TRBV2 and TRBJ2-4, the complete variable domain is EPEVTQTPSHQVTQMGQEVILRCVPISNHLYFYWYRQILGQKVEFLVSFYNNEISEKSEIFDDQFSVERPDGSNFTLKIRSTKLEDSAMYFCASSVGTGGPSKNIQYFGAGTRLSVL.

At least ten counts were recorded for this clonotype. The chain is built from TRBV7-2 and TRBJ2-2; the D gene is possibly TRBD2 (5 bases). Between the trimmed V and J ends, which lost 1 base and 4 bases, there was a span of 13 bases. Germline V gene data show CDR1 as SGHTA and CDR2 as FQGNSA. This CDR3 contains 16 residues. This CDR3 reads CASSLVQLDFTGELFF. In DNA, the CDR3 is TGTGCCAGCAGCTTAGTTCAACTAGACTTCACCGGGGAGCTGTTTTTT.